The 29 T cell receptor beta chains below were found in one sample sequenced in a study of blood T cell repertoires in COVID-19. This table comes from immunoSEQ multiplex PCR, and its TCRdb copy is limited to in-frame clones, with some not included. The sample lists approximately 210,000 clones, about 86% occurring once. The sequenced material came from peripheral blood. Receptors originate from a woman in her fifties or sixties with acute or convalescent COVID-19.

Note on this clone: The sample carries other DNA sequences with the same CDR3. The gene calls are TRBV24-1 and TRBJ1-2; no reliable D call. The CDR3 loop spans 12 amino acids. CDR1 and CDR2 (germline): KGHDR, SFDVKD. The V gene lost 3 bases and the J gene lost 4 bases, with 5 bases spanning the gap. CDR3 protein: CATSDGLYGYTF. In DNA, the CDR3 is TGTGCCACCAGTGATGGCCTCTATGGCTACACCTTC.

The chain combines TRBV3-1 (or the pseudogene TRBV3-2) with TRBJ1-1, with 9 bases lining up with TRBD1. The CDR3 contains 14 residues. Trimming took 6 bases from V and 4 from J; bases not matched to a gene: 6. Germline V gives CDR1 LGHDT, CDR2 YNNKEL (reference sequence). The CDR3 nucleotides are TGTGCCAGCAGGGACAGGGGAGAGGCCACTGAAGCTTTCTTT. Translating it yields CASRDRGEATEAFF.

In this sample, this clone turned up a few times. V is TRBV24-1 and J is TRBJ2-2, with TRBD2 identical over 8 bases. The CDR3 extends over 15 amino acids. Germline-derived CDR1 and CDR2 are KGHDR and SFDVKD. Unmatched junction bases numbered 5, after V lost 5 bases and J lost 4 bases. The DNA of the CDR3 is TGTGCCACCAGTGCCAGCGGGGGCACCACCGGGGAGCTGTTTTTT. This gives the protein CATSASGGTTGELFF.

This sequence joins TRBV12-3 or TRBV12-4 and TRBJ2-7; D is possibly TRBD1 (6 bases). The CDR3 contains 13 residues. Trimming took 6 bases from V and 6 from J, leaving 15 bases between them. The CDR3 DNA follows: TGTGCCAGCAGACGACAGGTTTTGGGCGAGCAGTACTTC. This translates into CASRRQVLGEQYF.

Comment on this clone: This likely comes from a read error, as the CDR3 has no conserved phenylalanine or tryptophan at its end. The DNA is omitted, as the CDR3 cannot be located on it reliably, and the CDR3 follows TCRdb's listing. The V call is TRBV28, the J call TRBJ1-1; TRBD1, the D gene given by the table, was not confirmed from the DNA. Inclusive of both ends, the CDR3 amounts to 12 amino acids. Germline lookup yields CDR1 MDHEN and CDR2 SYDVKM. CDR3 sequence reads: CASSFRATGMVL.

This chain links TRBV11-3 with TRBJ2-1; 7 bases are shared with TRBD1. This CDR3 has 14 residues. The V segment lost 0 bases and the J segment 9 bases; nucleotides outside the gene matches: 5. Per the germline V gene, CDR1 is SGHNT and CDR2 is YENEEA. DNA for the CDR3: TGTGCCAGCAGCTTAGAGGGGGACAGCCTTGAGCAGTTCTTC. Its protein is CASSLEGDSLEQFF.

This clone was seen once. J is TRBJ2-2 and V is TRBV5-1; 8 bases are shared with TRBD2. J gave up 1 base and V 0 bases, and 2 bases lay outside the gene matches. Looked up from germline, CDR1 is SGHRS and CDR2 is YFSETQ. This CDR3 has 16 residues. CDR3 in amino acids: CASSLDSGMNTGELFF. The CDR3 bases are TGCGCCAGCAGCTTGGATAGCGGGATGAACACCGGGGAGCTGTTTTTT. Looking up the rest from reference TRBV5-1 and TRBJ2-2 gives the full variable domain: KAGVTQTPRYLIKTRGQQVTLSCSPISGHRSVSWYQQTPGQGLQFLFEYFSETQRNKGNFPGRFSGRQFSNSRSEMNVSTLELGDSALYLCASSLDSGMNTGELFFGEGSRLTVL.

DNA of the CDR3: TGTGCCAGCAGCTTGGAAGGGGTTGGGGCCAACGTCCTGACTTTC. Its protein is CASSLEGVGANVLTF. The chain combines TRBV5-6 with TRBJ2-6, with TRBD1 as a possible D gene (5 bases). Trimming removed 0 bases at V and 3 bases at J, with 7 bases between. This CDR3 comprises 15 residues. CDR1 is SGHDT, CDR2 YYEEEE, per germline.

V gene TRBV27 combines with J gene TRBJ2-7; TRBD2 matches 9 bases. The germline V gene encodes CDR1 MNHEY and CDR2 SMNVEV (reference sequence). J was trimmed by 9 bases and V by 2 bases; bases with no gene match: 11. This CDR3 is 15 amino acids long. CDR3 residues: CASSLKASGTRVQYF. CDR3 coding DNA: TGTGCCAGCAGTTTAAAGGCTAGCGGGACCCGGGTGCAGTACTTC.

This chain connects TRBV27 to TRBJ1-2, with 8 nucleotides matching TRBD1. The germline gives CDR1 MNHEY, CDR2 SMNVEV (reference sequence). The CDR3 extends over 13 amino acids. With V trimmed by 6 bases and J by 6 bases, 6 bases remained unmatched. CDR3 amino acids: CASRTRGRDGYTF. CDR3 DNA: TGTGCCAGCAGGACCAGGGGGCGTGATGGCTACACCTTC.

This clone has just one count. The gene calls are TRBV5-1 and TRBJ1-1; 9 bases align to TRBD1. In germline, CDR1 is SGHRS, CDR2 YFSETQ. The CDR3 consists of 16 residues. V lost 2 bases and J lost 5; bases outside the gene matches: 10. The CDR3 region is CASSLDTLQGATEAFF. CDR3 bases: TGCGCCAGCAGCTTAGATACCTTACAGGGGGCGACTGAAGCTTTCTTT.

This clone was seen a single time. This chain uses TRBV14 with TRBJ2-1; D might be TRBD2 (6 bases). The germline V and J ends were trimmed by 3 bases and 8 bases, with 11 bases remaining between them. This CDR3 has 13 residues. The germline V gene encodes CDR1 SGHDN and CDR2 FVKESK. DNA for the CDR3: TGTGCCAGCAGCCAGGGACTCAGCGATGAGCAGTTCTTC. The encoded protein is CASSQGLSDEQFF.

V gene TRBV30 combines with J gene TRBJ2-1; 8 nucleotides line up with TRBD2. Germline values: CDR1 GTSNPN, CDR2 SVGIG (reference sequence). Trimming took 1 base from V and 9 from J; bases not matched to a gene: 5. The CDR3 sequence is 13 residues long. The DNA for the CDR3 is TGTGCCTGGAGTGATACTAGCGGAACTGAGCAGTTCTTC. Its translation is CAWSDTSGTEQFF. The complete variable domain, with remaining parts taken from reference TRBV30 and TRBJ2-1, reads SQTIHQWPATLVQPVGSPLSLECTVEGTSNPNLYWYRQAAGRGLQLLFYSVGIGQISSEVPQNLSASRPQDRQFILSSKKLLLSDSGFYLCAWSDTSGTEQFFGPGTRLTVL.

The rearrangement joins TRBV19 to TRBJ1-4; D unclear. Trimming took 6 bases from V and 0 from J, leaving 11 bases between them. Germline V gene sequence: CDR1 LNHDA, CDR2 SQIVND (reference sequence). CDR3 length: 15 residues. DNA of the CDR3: TGTGCCAGTAGACCAGAACCTGCAACTAATGAAAAACTGTTTTTT. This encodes CASRPEPATNEKLFF.

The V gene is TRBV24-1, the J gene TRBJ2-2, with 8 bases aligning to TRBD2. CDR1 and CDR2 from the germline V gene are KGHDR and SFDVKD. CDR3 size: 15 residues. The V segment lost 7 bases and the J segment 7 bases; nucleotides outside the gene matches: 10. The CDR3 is CATSLSGKQGGELFF. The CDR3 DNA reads TGTGCCACCAGCCTTAGCGGGAAGCAGGGCGGGGAGCTGTTTTTT.

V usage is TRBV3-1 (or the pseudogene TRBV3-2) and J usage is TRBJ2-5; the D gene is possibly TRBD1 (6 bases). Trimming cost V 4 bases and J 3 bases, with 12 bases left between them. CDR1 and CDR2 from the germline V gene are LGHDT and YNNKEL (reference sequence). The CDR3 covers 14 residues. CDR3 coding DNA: TGTGCCAGCAGCCCCCCGGCAGGGGAAGAGACCCAGTACTTC. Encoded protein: CASSPPAGEETQYF.

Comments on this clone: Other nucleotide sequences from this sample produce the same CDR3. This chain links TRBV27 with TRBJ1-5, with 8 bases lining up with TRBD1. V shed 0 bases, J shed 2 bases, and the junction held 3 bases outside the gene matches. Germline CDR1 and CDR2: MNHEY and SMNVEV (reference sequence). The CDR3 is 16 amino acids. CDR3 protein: CASSLSGQGGNQPQHF. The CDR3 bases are TGTGCCAGCAGTTTATCCGGACAGGGTGGCAATCAGCCCCAGCATTTT.

The CDR3 is CASASTVAKNIQYF. CDR3 in DNA: TGTGCCAGCGCGTCGACAGTAGCCAAAAACATTCAGTACTTC. This sequence joins TRBV6-5 and TRBJ2-4; TRBD1 might be the D (5 bases). V was trimmed by 8 bases and J by 0 bases, leaving 11 bases between them. CDR1 is MNHEY, CDR2 SVGAGI, per germline. The length of the CDR3 is 14 residues.

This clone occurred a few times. The CDR3 nucleotides are TGCGCCAGCAGCTTGCGGGACGAGCAGTACTTC. As protein: CASSLRDEQYF. V gene TRBV5-1 combines with J gene TRBJ2-7; the D is unclear. Looked up from germline, CDR1 is SGHRS and CDR2 is YFSETQ. With 1 base removed from V and 5 bases from J, the gap between germline ends came to 4 bases. The CDR3 extends over 11 amino acids.

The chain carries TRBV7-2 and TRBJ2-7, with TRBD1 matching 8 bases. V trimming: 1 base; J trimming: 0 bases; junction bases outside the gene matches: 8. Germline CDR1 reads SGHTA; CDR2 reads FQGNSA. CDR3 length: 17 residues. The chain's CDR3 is CASSLGLQGVSSYEQYF. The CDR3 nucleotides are TGTGCCAGCAGCTTAGGACTACAGGGGGTGAGCTCCTACGAGCAGTACTTC.

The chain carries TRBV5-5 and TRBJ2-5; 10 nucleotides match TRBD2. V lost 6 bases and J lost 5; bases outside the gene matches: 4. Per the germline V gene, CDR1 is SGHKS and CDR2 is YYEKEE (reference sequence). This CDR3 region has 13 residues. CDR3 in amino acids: CASNLSGRETQYF. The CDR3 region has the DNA TGTGCCAGCAACCTTAGCGGGAGGGAGACCCAGTACTTC.

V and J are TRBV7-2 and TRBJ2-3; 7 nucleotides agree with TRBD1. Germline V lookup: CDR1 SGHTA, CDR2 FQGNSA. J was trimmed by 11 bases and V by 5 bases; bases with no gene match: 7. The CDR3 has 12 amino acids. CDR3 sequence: CASSLDRAGQYF. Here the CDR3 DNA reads TGTGCCAGCAGCCTTGACAGGGCGGGGCAGTATTTT.

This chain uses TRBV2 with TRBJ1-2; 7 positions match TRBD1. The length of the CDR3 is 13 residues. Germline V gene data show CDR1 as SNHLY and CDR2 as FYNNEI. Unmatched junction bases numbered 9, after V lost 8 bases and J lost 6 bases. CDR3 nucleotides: TGTGCCAGCGGAGAACAGGGGAAGCATGGCTACACCTTC. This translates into CASGEQGKHGYTF. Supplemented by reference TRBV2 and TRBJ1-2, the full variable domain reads EPEVTQTPSHQVTQMGQEVILRCVPISNHLYFYWYRQILGQKVEFLVSFYNNEISEKSEIFDDQFSVERPDGSNFTLKIRSTKLEDSAMYFCASGEQGKHGYTFGSGTRLTVV.

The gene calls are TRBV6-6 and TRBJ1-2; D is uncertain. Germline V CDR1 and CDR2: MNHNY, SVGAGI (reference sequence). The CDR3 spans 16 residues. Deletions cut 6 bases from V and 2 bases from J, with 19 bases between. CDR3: CASRTSPTESNYGYTF. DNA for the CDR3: TGTGCCAGCAGAACCTCTCCAACCGAAAGCAACTATGGCTACACCTTC.

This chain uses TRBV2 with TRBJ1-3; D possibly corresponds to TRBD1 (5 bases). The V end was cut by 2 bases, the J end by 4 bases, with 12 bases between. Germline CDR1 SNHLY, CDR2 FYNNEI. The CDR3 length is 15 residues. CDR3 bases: TGTGCCAGCAGTGAACCAGGGAACCCAGGAAACACCATATATTTT. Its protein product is CASSEPGNPGNTIYF.

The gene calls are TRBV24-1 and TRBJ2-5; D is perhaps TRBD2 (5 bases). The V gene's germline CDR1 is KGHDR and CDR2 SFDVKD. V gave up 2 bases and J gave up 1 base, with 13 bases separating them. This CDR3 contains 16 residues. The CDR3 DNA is TGTGCCACCAGTGATTCGAGGGCGGGCCTCCAAGAGACCCAGTACTTC. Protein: CATSDSRAGLQETQYF.

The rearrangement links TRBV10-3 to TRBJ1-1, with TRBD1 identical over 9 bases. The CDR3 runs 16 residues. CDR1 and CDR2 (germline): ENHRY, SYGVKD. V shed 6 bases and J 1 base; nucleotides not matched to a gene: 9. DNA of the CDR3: TGTGCCATCAGGGTGGGACAGGGAGGCGCGAACACTGAAGCTTTCTTT. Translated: CAIRVGQGGANTEAFF.

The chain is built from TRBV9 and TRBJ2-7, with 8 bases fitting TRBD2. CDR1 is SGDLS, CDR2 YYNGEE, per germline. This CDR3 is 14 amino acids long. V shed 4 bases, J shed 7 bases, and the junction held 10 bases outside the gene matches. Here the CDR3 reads CASSPISRGEEQYF. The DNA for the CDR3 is TGTGCCAGCAGCCCAATATCGCGGGGGGAGGAGCAGTACTTC.

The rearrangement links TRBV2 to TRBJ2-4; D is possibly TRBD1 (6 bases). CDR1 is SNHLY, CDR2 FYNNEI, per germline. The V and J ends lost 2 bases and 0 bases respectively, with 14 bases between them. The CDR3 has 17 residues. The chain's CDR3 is CASSELATGLAKNIQYF. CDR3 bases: TGTGCCAGCAGTGAATTGGCGACAGGACTAGCCAAAAACATTCAGTACTTC.